These T cell receptor beta chains were read from a single sample in a study of T-cell memory formation after mild COVID-19. TCRdb reprocessed the 5' RACE reads with MiXCR, giving one entry per CDR3 protein. Here the sample spans over 500,000 distinct CDR3 sequences, approximately 15% being singletons. The sequenced material came from PBMCs or a T cell subset sorted from them (not recorded which). The source of these receptors is an adult woman who had mild COVID-19 (a few samples of this study predate the infection). Cell type and time point are not known. Each CDR3 is given with its conserved first and last residue.

j_call v_call cdr3_aa
TRBJ2-3 TRBV20-1 CSAYKRGGFTDTQYF
TRBJ2-7 TRBV6-5 CASSPPGLAGGPNEQYF
TRBJ1-1 TRBV4-3 CASSQRTGDNLLNTEAFF
TRBJ2-5 TRBV7-6 CASSSGQGRAETQYF
TRBJ2-7 TRBV30 CAWNREAYEQYF
TRBJ2-3 TRBV27 CASSFGGGAYTQYF
TRBJ2-3 TRBV7-2 CASSPRTVGITDTQYF
TRBJ2-1 TRBV7-3 CASRHLDSGNEQFF
TRBJ2-5 TRBV4-1 CASSHPRQGGKTQYF
TRBJ2-1 TRBV4-3 CASSQARASYNEQFF
TRBJ1-4 TRBV24-1 CATSGGTIDF
TRBJ2-5 TRBV5-6 CASSPGQRLETQYF
TRBJ2-2 TRBV19 CASTWEGRGANTGELFF
TRBJ2-7 TRBV7-2 CAILGGPYEQYF
TRBJ1-1 TRBV9 CASSVDLLNTEAFF
TRBJ2-3 TRBV20-1 CSARSNVAGGPTDTQYF